This entry describes one T cell receptor (beta chain). The specificity of this receptor is unknown. Base-call qualities are not available, and no considerably larger clone is one nucleotide away. TCR beta CDR3 regions were sequenced from DNA using the immunoSEQ hsTCRbeta Kit. As for the original processing: The ImmunoSEQ Analyzer was used to analyse the TCR sequencing data. T cell clonality was calculated on productive rearrangements as 1 minus Pielou's evenness. T cell diversity was measured with the inverse Simpson index on productive templates. T cell density was TCR beta template counts normalized to usable DNA, estimated by amplifying and sequencing housekeeping genes. TCR metrics were compared across histologic stages using two-sided Kruskal-Wallis tests. TCRdb took this table from immuneACCESS and kept in-frame rearrangements with V and J called. Such tables lack part of the clones; where checked against another copy, unresolved V genes explain under half of the gap, and the rest is unexplained. That table supplies the V and J calls and clone size; D and trimming were determined from the DNA. The sample table records more than 13,000 clones; 80% of these occur just once. Over 4.5% of the sample comes from the top ten.

The data derive from a study of immune evolution from preneoplasia to lung adenocarcinoma (dated by TCRdb to the early 2020s). Describing the broader study: HLA loss of heterozygosity was found in 6.5% to 8% of AIS, under 16% of MIA and 33% of ADC lesions, and in no AAH lesions. The study combined immune gene expression, TCR sequencing and multiplex immunofluorescence to profile immune contexture across lung adenocarcinoma precursors and invasive adenocarcinoma. Resected precursor lesions (AAH, AIS, MIA) and invasive adenocarcinomas were compared with paired morphologically normal lung tissue. The TCR sequencing data were obtained from more than 45 patients. The study reported that fewer than 130 samples were used for TCR sequencing. The sample size was set by how many specimens were available, not by a prior power calculation. In total, the cohort included 50 to 60 patients with pulmonary nodules, all of whom underwent surgical resection. Whole exome sequencing and methylation data from the same cohort of nodules were integrated with the immune data. Class I HLA alleles were inferred from exome data with POLYSOLVER, and allele-specific HLA loss was detected with LOHHLA. Broader findings and caveats from the paper: Because all patients were from Japan and China, applicability to Western populations was uncertain. The highest T cell clonality was observed in KRAS-mutant nodules compared with EGFR-mutant or double wild-type lesions. Normal lung showed the highest clonality, whereas later-stage lesions appeared to have higher T cell density and diversity but lower clonality. Findings were based on association rather than direct causation; larger cohorts with long-term follow-up and longitudinal biopsies were deemed needed. Normal lung had the highest top T cell clone frequencies, which appeared to decline progressively from AAH through AIS, MIA and invasive adenocarcinoma.

Trimming removed 3 bases from V and 5 bases from J, leaving 13 bases between the germline ends. The cysteine opens and the phenylalanine closes a CDR3 of 15 amino acids. The retained sequence is limited to the CDR3, 45 bases, with the frame set at the first base. In the germline V gene, CDR1 corresponds to KGHSH and CDR2 to LQKENI. Patients underwent resection in Japan or China between the mid-2010s and the late 2010s. The histologic diagnosis of each case was independently confirmed on H&E slides by two lung cancer pathologists. Macro-dissection after pathologic assessment enriched premalignant or tumor cells for nucleic acid extraction. DNA was isolated from FFPE tissue using the AllPrep DNA/RNA FFPE Kit.

The sequence joins TRBV18 to TRBJ1-4; matching of 5 bases hints at TRBD1 as the D gene. The TCR was taken from a person between 65 and 79 years old with lung adenocarcinoma. Sequencing was performed on FFPE minimally invasive lung adenocarcinoma tissue. The cell subset or site label of this sample denotes: micro-invasive lung adenocarcinoma (MIA). The CDR3 corresponds to CASSPSTAKNEKLFF. The DNA sequence is given as TGTGCCAGCTCACCTTCGACAGCCAAAAATGAAAAACTGTTTTTT.